The clone carrying this T cell receptor beta chain was picked up many times. Its antigen is currently unknown. This entry belongs to a study of T cells after yellow fever vaccination. Study results and limitations: Compared with primary, the secondary response was weaker and peaked at day 5, not 15. One caveat is that FACS-sorted repertoires could contain abundant clonotypes contaminating from the bulk population.

Synthesis of TCR cDNA relied on 5'RACE template switching, which attached a universal primer site and UMIs. TCRdb called the 5' RACE reads again in MiXCR, with one record for every CDR3 protein. This table holds 300,000 to 350,000 distinct CDR3 sequences, 3.5% to 4.5% found once. The CDR3 contains 13 residues. Trimming shortened V by 0 bases and J by 4 bases, and 8 bases separated the two germline ends. In germline, CDR1 is SGDLS, CDR2 YYNGEE. This clonotype was sampled from a man between 18 and 29 years old who received the YFV17D yellow fever vaccine. The V call is TRBV9, the J call TRBJ2-7, with D possibly matching TRBD1 (5 bases). Sequencing was performed on PBMCs, taken 15 days after the yellow fever booster vaccination. CDR3 loop: CASSVGGRYEQYF. The CDR3 bases are TGTGCCAGCAGCGTAGGGGGCCGGTACGAGCAGTACTTC.